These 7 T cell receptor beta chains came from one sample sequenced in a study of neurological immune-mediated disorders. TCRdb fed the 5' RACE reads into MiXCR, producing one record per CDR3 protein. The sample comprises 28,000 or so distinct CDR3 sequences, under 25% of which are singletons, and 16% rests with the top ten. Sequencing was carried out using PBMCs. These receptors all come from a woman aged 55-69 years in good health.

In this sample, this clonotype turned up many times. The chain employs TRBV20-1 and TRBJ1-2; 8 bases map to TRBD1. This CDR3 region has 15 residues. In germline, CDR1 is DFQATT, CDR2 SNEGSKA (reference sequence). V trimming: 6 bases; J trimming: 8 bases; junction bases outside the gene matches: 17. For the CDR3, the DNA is TGCAGTGCCAATGAAAACGGACAGGGAAGCGGCGGCTACACCTTC. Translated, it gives CSANENGQGSGGYTF.

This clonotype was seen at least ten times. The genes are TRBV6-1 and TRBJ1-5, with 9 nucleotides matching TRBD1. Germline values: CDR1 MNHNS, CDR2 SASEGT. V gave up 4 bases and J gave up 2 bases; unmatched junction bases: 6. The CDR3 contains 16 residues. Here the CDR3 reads CASSAGQGIGNQPQHF. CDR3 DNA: TGTGCCAGCAGTGCGGGACAGGGAATAGGCAATCAGCCCCAGCATTTT.

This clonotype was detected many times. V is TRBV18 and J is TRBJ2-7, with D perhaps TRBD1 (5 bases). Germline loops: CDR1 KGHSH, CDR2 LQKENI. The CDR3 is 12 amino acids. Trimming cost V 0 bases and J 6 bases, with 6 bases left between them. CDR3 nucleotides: TGTGCCAGCTCACCACCAGGGGCCGAGCAGTACTTC. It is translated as CASSPPGAEQYF.

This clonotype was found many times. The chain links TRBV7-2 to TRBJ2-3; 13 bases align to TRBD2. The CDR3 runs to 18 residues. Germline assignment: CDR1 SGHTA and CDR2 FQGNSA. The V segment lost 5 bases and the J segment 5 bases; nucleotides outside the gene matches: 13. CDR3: CASSPTSGGANKRDTQYF. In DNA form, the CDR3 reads TGTGCCAGCAGCCCCACTAGCGGGGGGGCCAATAAGCGAGATACGCAGTATTTT.

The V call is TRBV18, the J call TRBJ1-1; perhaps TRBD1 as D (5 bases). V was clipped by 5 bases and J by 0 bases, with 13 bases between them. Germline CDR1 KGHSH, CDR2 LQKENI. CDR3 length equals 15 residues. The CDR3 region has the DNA TGTGCCAGCTCATCGGGGCAGGGACTGAACACTGAAGCTTTCTTT. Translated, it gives CASSSGQGLNTEAFF.

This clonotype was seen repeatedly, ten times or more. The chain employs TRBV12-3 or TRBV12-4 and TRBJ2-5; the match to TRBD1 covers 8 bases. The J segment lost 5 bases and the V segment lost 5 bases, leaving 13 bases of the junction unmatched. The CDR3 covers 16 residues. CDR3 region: CASSPPDRVQRETQYF. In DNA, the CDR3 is TGTGCCAGCAGTCCCCCGGACAGGGTGCAAAGGGAGACCCAGTACTTC.

The CDR3 loop reads CASSFIQGLANQPQHF. In nucleotides, the CDR3 is TGTGCCAGCAGTTTCATACAAGGACTCGCCAATCAGCCCCAGCATTTT. The rearrangement joins TRBV12-3 or TRBV12-4 to TRBJ1-5; D not resolved. The CDR3 contains 16 residues. V gave up 3 bases and J gave up 3 bases, with 15 bases separating them.